This T cell receptor (beta chain) derives from a study of blood T cell repertoires in COVID-19. Study background: T cells, B-cell-depleted T cells, or PBMCs provided the cDNA or gDNA that served as material.

Germline lookup yields CDR1 MNHEY and CDR2 SMNVEV (reference sequence). The CDR3 sequence is 14 residues long. The V segment lost 6 bases and the J segment 1 base; nucleotides outside the gene matches: 5. Profiled with immunoSEQ multiplex PCR; TCRdb holds only in-frame clones, not every one. This table holds under 60,000 clones, roughly 84% found once. The receptor comes from a man in his thirties or forties with COVID-19, enrolled during active disease. V gene TRBV27 combines with J gene TRBJ1-1; 7 bases are shared with TRBD1. Sequencing was carried out using peripheral blood. CDR3 sequence (DNA): TGTGCCAGCAGGTCCGGGACAGAGAACACTGAAGCTTTCTTT. Protein product: CASRSGTENTEAFF.